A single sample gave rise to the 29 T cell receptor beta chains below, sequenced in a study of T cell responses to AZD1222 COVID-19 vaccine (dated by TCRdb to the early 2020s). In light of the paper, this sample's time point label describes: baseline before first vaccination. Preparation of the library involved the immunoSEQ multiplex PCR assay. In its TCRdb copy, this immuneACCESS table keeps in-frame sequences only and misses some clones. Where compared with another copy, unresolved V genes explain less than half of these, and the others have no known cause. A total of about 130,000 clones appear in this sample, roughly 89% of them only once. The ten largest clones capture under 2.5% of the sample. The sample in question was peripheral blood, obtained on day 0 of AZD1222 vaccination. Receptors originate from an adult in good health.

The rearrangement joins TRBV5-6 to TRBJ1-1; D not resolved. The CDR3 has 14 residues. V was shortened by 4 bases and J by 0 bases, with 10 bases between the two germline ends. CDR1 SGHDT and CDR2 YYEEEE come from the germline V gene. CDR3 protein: CASSPWSMNTEAFF. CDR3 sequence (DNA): TGTGCCAGCAGCCCGTGGTCTATGAACACTGAAGCTTTCTTT.

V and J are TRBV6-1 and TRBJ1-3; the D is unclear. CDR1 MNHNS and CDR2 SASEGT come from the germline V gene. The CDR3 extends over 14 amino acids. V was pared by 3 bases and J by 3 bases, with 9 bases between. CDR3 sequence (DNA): TGTGCCAGCAGTGAGGATAGTTATGGAAACACCATATATTTT. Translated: CASSEDSYGNTIYF.

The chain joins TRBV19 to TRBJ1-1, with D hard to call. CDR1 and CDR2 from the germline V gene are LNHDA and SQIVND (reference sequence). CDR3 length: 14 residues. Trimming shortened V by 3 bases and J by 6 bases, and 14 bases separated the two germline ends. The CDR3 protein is CASSIQQAVPEAFF. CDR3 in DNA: TGTGCCAGTAGTATTCAGCAGGCCGTCCCTGAAGCTTTCTTT. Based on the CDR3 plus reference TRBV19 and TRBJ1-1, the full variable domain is DGGITQSPKYLFRKEGQNVTLSCEQNLNHDAMYWYRQDPGQGLRLIYYSQIVNDFQKGDIAEGYSVSREKKESFPLTVTSAQKNPTAFYLCASSIQQAVPEAFFGQGTRLTVV.

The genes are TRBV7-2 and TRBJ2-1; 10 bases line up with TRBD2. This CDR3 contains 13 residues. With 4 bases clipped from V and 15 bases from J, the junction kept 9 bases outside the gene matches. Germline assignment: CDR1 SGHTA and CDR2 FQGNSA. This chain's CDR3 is CASSSISGRAPFF. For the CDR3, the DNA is TGTGCCAGCAGCTCGATAAGCGGGAGGGCCCCGTTCTTC.

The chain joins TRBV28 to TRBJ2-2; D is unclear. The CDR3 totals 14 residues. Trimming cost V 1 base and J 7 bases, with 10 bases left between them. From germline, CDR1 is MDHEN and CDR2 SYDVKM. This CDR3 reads CASSLLRVGGELFF. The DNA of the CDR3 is TGTGCCAGCAGTTTATTACGGGTTGGCGGGGAGCTGTTTTTT.

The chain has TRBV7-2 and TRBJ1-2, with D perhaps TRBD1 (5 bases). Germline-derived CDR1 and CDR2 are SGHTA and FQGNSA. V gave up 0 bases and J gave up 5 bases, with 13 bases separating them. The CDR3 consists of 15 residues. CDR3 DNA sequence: TGTGCCAGCAGCTTAGCGCCCCAGGGCCGATATGGCTACACCTTC. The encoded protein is CASSLAPQGRYGYTF.

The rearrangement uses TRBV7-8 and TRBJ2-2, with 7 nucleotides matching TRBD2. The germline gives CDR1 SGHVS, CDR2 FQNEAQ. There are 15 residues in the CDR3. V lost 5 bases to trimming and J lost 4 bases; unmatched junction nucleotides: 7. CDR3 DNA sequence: TGTGCCAGCAGCCGAGCGGGATTGATCACCGGGGAGCTGTTTTTT. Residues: CASSRAGLITGELFF.

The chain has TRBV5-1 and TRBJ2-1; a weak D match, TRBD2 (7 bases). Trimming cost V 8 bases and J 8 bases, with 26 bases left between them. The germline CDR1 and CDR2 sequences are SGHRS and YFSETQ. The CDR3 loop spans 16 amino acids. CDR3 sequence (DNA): TGCGCCAGTAAGGGAGGGGGGACCTCAGGAATCGATGAGCAGTTCTTC. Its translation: CASKGGGTSGIDEQFF. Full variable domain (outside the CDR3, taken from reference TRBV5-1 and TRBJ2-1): KAGVTQTPRYLIKTRGQQVTLSCSPISGHRSVSWYQQTPGQGLQFLFEYFSETQRNKGNFPGRFSGRQFSNSRSEMNVSTLELGDSALYLCASKGGGTSGIDEQFFGPGTRLTVL.

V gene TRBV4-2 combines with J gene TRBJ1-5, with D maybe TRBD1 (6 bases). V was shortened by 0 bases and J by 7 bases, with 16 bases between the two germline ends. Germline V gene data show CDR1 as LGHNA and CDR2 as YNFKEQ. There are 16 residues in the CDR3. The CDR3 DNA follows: TGTGCCAGCAGCCAAGAAATGGGGGGCGCAGGGCAGCCCCAGCATTTT. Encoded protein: CASSQEMGGAGQPQHF.

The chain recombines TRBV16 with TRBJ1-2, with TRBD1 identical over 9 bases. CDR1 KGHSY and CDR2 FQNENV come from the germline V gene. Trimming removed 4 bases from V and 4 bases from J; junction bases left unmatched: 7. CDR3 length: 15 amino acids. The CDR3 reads CASSPDRGVGYGYTF. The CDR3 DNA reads TGTGCCAGCAGCCCGGACAGGGGCGTAGGCTATGGCTACACCTTC.

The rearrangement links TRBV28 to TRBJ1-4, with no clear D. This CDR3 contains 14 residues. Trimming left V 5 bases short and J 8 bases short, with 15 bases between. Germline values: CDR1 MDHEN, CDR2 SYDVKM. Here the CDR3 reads CASSLPWRGEKLFF. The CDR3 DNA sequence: TGTGCCAGCAGTCTCCCCTGGCGGGGAGAAAAACTGTTTTTT.

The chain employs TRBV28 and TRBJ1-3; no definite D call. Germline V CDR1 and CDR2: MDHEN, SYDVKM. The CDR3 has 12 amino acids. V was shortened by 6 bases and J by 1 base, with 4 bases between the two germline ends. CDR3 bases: TGTGCCAGCAGGGTATCTGGAAACACCATATATTTT. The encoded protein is CASRVSGNTIYF.

DNA of the CDR3: TGTGCCAGCAGGGAGGCTCCAACAGGGCCCTTGGGAGGCTACACCTTC. It encodes CASREAPTGPLGGYTF. V gene TRBV27 combines with J gene TRBJ1-2; perhaps TRBD1 as D (6 bases). CDR3 size: 16 residues. With 6 bases removed from V and 8 bases from J, the gap between germline ends came to 25 bases. Per the germline V gene, CDR1 is MNHEY and CDR2 is SMNVEV (reference sequence).

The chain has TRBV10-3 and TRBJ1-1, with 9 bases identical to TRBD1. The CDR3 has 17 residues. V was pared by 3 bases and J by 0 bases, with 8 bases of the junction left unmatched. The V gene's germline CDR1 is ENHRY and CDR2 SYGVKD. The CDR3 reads CAISDEGQGSMNTEAFF. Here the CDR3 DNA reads TGTGCCATCAGTGATGAGGGACAGGGCTCCATGAACACTGAAGCTTTCTTT.

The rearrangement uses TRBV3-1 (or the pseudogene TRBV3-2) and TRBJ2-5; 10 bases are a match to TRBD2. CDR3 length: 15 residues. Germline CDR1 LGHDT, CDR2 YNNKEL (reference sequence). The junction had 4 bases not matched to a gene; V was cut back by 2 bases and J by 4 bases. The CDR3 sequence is CASSQSGLAAETQYF. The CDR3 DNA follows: TGTGCCAGCAGCCAATCCGGACTAGCGGCAGAGACCCAGTACTTC.

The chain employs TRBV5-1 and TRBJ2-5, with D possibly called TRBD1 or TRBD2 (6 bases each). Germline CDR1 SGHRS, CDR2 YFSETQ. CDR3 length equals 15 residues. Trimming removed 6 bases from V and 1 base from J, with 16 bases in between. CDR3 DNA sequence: TGCGCCAGCACGGGGGCGGTAAGGAGCCAAGAGACCCAGTACTTC. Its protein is CASTGAVRSQETQYF.

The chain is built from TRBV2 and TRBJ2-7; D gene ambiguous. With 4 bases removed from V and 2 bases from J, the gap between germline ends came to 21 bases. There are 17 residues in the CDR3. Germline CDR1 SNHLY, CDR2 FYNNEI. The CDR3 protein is CASSVKLSELMTYEQYF. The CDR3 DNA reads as TGTGCCAGCAGTGTTAAGCTGTCGGAATTAATGACCTACGAGCAGTACTTC.

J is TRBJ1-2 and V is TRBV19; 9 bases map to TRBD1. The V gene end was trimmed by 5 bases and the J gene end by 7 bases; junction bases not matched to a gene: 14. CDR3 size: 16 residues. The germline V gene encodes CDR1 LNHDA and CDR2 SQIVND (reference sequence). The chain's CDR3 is CASSVNLQGAASGYTF. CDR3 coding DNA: TGTGCCAGTAGTGTCAACTTACAGGGGGCGGCGAGTGGCTACACCTTC.

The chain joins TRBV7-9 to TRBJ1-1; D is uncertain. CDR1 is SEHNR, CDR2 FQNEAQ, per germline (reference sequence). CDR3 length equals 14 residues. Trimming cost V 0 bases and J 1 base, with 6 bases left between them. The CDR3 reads CASSLASRNTEAFF. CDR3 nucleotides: TGTGCCAGCAGCTTAGCGTCCAGGAACACTGAAGCTTTCTTT.

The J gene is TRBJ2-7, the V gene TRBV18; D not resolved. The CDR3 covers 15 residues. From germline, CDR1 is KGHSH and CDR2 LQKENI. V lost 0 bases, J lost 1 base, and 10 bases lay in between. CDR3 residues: CASSPPSVGSYEQYF. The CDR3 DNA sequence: TGTGCCAGCTCACCACCCTCAGTCGGGTCCTACGAGCAGTACTTC. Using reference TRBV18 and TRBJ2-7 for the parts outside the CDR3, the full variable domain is NAGVMQNPRHLVRRRGQEARLRCSPMKGHSHVYWYRQLPEEGLKFMVYLQKENIIDESGMPKERFSAEFPKEGPSILRIQQVVRGDSAAYFCASSPPSVGSYEQYFGPGTRLTVT.

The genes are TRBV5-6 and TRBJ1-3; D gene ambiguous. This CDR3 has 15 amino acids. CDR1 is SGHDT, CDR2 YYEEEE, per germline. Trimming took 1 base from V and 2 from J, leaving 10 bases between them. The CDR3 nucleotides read TGTGCCAGCAGCTTGAACGGCGGTCCTGGAAACACCATATATTTT. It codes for CASSLNGGPGNTIYF.

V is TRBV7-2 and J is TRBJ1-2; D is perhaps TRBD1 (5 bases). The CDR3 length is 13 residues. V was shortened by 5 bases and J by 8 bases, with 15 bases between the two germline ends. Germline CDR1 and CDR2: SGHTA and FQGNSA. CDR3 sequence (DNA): TGTGCCAGCAGCCCTGGAGGGGTACGGGGCTACACCTTC. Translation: CASSPGGVRGYTF.

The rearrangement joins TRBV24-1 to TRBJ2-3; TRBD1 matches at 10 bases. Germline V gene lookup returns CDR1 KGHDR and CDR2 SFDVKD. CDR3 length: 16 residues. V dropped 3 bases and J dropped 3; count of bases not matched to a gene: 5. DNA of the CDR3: TGTGCCACCAGTGATCTTGGACAGGGGGGGACAGATACGCAGTATTTT. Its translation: CATSDLGQGGTDTQYF.

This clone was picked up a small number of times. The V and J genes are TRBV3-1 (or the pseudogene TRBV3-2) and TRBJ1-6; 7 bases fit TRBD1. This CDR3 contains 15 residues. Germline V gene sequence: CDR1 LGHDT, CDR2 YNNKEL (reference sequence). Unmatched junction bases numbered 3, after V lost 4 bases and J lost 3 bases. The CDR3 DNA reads TGTGCCAGCAGCCTAGGGACAGTCTATAATTCACCCCTCCACTTT. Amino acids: CASSLGTVYNSPLHF.

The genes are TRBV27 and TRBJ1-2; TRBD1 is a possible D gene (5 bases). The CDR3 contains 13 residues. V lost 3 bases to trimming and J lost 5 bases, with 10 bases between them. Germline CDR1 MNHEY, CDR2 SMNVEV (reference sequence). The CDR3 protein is CASSFGQGYGYTF. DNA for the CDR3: TGTGCCAGCAGTTTCGGTCAGGGATATGGCTACACCTTC.

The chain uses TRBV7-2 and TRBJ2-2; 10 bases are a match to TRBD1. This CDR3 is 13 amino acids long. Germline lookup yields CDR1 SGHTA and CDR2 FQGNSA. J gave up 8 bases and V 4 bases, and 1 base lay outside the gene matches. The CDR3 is CASSWDRGGELFF. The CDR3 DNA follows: TGTGCCAGCAGCTGGGACAGGGGAGGGGAGCTGTTTTTT.

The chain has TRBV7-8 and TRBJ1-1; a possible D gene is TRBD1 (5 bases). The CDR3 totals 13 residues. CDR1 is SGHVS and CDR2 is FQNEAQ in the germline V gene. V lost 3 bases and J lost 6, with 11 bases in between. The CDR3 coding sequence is TGTGCCAGCAGCTTCCCAGGGCGGCCTGAAGCTTTCTTT. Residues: CASSFPGRPEAFF.

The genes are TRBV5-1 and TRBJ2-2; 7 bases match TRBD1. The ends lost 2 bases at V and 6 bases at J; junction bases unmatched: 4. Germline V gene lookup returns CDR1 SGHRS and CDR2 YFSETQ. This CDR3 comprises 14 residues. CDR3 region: CASSFIQGSGELFF. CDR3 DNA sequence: TGCGCCAGCAGCTTTATACAGGGGTCCGGGGAGCTGTTTTTT. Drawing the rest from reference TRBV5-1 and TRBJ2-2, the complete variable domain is KAGVTQTPRYLIKTRGQQVTLSCSPISGHRSVSWYQQTPGQGLQFLFEYFSETQRNKGNFPGRFSGRQFSNSRSEMNVSTLELGDSALYLCASSFIQGSGELFFGEGSRLTVL.

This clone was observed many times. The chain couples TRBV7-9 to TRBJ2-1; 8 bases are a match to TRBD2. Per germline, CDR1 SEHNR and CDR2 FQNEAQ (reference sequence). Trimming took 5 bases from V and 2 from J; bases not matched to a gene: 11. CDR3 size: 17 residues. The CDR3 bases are TGTGCCAGCAGCCCCTTAAATCGGGAGGGGACCTACAATGAGCAGTTCTTC. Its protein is CASSPLNREGTYNEQFF.